The source of this T cell receptor beta chain is a study of cytomegalovirus exposure and HLA in healthy donors. Unmatched junction bases numbered 1, after V lost 9 bases and J lost 3 bases. There are 11 residues in the CDR3. Germline V lookup: CDR1 LNHDA, CDR2 SQIVND (reference sequence). Of note for this clone: Its antigen is currently unknown.

Study observations and caveats: Rarity held for most TCR sequences, but there were some public TCRs that occurred in many donors. An apparent linkage of common viral pathogens to several of the most significant clusters emerged in a later analysis.

Primers for the PCR totalled 60 Vbeta and 13 Jbeta. Sequencing was performed with immunoSEQ multiplex PCR; in TCRdb, only in-frame clones are kept and a portion is missing. The sample lists about 43,000 clones; roughly half were seen once. Source material: PBMCs. This receptor was taken from a man aged 55 to 70 in good health and CMV-seronegative. J is TRBJ2-7 and V is TRBV19; 8 bases fit TRBD2. The CDR3 is CASREGYEQYF. In DNA form, the CDR3 reads TGTGCCAGCCGGGAGGGCTACGAGCAGTACTTC.